This T cell receptor beta chain stems from a study of cytomegalovirus exposure and HLA in healthy donors. General study findings and limits: TCR beta chains numbering more than 150 were designated cytomegalovirus-associated. As confirmed in vitro, three CMV-associated chains were specific for CMV antigens.

Data came from immunoSEQ multiplex PCR; TCRdb stores just in-frame clones and leaves some out. The sample shows more than 100,000 clones, roughly 90% of them seen only once. A word on this clone: Antigen unknown.

Trimming took off 6 bases at V and 4 bases at J, with 7 bases between the two ends. CDR1 SEHNR and CDR2 FQNEAQ come from the germline V gene (reference sequence). This CDR3 has 12 residues. From the 120-subject validation cohort, which was separate from the roughly 690-subject first cohort, the donors were drawn. The receptor comes from a man aged 30 to 39 in good health and CMV-seronegative. The chain couples TRBV7-9 to TRBJ1-5; no reliable D call. Sequencing input: PBMCs. The CDR3 nucleotides read TGTGCCAGCAGGTCGGGGAATCAGCCCCAGCATTTT. It codes for CASRSGNQPQHF.